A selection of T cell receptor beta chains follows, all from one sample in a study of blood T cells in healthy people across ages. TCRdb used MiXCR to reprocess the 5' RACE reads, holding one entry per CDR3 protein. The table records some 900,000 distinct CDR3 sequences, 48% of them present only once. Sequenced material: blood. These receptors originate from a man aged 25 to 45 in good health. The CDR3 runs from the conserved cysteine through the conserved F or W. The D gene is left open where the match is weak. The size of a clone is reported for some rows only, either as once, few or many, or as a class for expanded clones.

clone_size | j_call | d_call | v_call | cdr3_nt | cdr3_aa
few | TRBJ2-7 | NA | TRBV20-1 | TGCAGTGCTCGGACGAGGCAGGGGGAGCAGTACTTC | CSARTRQGEQYF
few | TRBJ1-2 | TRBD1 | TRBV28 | TGTGCCAGCAGTCGACTACAGGGGGCCGGCTACACCTTC | CASSRLQGAGYTF
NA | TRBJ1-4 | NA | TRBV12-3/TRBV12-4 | TGTGCCAGCAGTTTAGGGTTGGGGGGCGCGGGAACTAATGAAAAACTGTTTTTT | CASSLGLGGAGTNEKLFF
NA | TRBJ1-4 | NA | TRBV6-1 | TGTGCCAGCAGTGGCGACGGTGCCCATAATGAAAAACTGTTTTTT | CASSGDGAHNEKLFF
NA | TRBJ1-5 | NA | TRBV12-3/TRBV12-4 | TGTGCCAGCAGGTTACAGGGTGGGAGCAATCAGCCCCAGCATTTT | CASRLQGGSNQPQHF
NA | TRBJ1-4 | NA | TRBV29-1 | TGCAGCGTTGCGTCCAGGGTTAATGAAAAACTGTTTTTT | CSVASRVNEKLFF
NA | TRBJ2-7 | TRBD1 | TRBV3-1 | TGTGCCTCCCGCCGGGACAGTGATAACTACGAGCAGTACTTC | CASRRDSDNYEQYF
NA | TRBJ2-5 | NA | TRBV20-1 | TGCAGTGCTAGAGATGCGCGGAGACAAGAGACCCAGTACTTC | CSARDARRQETQYF
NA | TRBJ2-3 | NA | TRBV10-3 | TGTGCCATCCTAGAGGGGGTCGGTGATACGCAGTATTTT | CAILEGVGDTQYF
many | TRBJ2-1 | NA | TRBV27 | TGTGCCAGCAGTTTCTCAGGGGTAGCGAGTGAGCAGTTCTTC | CASSFSGVASEQFF
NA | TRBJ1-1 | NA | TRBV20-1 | TGCAGTGCTAGGGCGGACAGGAACACTGAAGCTTTCTTT | CSARADRNTEAFF
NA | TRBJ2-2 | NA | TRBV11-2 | TGTGCCAGCAGCGTACTGCGGACCGGGGAGCTGTTTTTT | CASSVLRTGELFF
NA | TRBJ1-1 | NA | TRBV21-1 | TGTGCCAGCAGCAAAGTCGGGACCCACCAAAACACTGAAGCTTTCTTT | CASSKVGTHQNTEAFF
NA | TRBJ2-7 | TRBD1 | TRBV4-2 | TGTGCCAGCAGCCAAGTCCCGGACAGGCTCCCCTACGAGCAGTACTTC | CASSQVPDRLPYEQYF
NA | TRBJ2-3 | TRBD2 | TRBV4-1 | TGCGCCAGCAGCCAAGAAAGGCTAGCGGCCGATACGCAGTATTTT | CASSQERLAADTQYF
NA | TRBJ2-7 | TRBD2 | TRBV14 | TGTGCCAGCAGCCAACGGACCGGGGGGGAGCAGTACTTC | CASSQRTGGEQYF
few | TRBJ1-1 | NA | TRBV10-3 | TGTGCCATCAGTGAGTCTGAGGGGACTGAAGCTTTCTTT | CAISESEGTEAFF
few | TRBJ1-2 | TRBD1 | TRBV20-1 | TGCAGTGCGGTTGACAGGGGTGCTAACTATGGCTACACCTTC | CSAVDRGANYGYTF
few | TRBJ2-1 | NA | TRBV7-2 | TGTGCCAGCAGCTCTGATGTTTCGGACGGCTACAATGAGCAGTTCTTC | CASSSDVSDGYNEQFF
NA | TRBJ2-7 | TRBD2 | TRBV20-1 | TGCAGTGCTAGACGAGCGGGACCCTACGAGCAGTACTTC | CSARRAGPYEQYF
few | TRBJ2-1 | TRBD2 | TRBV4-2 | TGTGCCAGCAGCCAAGAGTCCCTAGCGGGGTTGGTCGATGAGCAGTTCTTC | CASSQESLAGLVDEQFF
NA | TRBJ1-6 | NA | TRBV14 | TGTGCCAGCAGTTCTGGACGGGCTGTTTGGGATCCTTCACCCCTCCACTTT | CASSSGRAVWDPSPLHF
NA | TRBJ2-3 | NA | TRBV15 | TGTGCCGCCAGCAGCCCTTTTGGTGTAGGAGGCACAGATACGCAGTATTTT | CAASSPFGVGGTDTQYF
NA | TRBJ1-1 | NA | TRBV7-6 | TGTGCCAGCAGCCCCGAGGGCTACGGGAACACTGAAGCTTTCTTT | CASSPEGYGNTEAFF
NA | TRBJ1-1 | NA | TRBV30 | TGTGCCTGGAGACTCCTTTACACTGAAGCTTTCTTT | CAWRLLYTEAFF
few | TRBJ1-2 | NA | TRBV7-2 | TGTGCCAGCACCCGGAACTATGGCTACACCTTC | CASTRNYGYTF
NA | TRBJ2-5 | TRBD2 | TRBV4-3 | TGCGCCAGCAGCCAAGATCGCCTAGCGGGGGAAGAGACCCAGTACTTC | CASSQDRLAGEETQYF
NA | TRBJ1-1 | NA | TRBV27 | TGTGCCAGCAGTTTAATAGGGTTTAACACTGAAGCTTTCTTT | CASSLIGFNTEAFF
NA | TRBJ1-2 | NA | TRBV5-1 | TGCGCCAGCAGCTTGGAGCCCCTGACAGGTCGTGGCTACACCTTC | CASSLEPLTGRGYTF
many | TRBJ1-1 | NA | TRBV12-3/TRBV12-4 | TGTGCCAGCAGTTTCTCCGGGACTGAAGCTTTCTTT | CASSFSGTEAFF
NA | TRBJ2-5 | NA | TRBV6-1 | TGTGCCAGCAGTGTACGGTTAGAGACCCAGTACTTC | CASSVRLETQYF
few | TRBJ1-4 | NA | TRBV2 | TGTGCCAGCAGTGGAGTTAGGGGAAACGAAAAACTGTTTTTT | CASSGVRGNEKLFF
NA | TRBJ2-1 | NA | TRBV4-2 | TGTGCCATCAGCCAAGATAAGCGCGGGGTCTTCAATGAGCAGTTCTTC | CAISQDKRGVFNEQFF
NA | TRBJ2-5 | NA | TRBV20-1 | TGCAGTGCTTGGGGAACAGGGCAAGAGACCCAGTACTTC | CSAWGTGQETQYF
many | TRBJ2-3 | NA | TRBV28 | TGTGCCAGCAGGGGCACAGATACGCAGTATTTT | CASRGTDTQYF
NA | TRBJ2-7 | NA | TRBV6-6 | TGTGCCAGCAGTTACCCTACAGGCCTCCGCTCCTACGAGCAGTACTTC | CASSYPTGLRSYEQYF
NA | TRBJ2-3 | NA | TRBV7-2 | TGTGCCAGCAGCTTAGACCAGGGGACGCAGTATTTT | CASSLDQGTQYF
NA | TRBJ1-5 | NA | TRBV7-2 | TGTGCCAGCAGCTTATTTGGACAGCCCCAGCATTTT | CASSLFGQPQHF
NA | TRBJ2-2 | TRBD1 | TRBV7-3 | TGTGCCAGCAGCAAACGGACAGGGGTGGGCACCGGGGAGCTGTTTTTT | CASSKRTGVGTGELFF
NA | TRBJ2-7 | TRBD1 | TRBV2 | TGTGCCAGCAGTCCCCGGACAGGGAGGTCCGACGAGCAGTACTTC | CASSPRTGRSDEQYF
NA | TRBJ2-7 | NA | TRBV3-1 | TGTGCCAGCAGCCCAAAGACGACCTACGAGCAGTACTTC | CASSPKTTYEQYF
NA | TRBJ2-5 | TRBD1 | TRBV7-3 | TGTGCCAGCAGCCCCATACCCAGGGACAGCAACGAATACCAAGAGACCCAGTACTTC | CASSPIPRDSNEYQETQYF
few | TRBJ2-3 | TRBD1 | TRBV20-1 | TGCAGTGCTTCCGGGACAGGGGGAAGCACAGATACGCAGTATTTT | CSASGTGGSTDTQYF
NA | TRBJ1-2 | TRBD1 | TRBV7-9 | TGTGCCAGCAGACAATCAGGGACAGGGGATGGCTACACCTTC | CASRQSGTGDGYTF
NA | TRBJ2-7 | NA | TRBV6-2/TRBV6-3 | TGTGCCAGCAGTTACCCCAGGCGGATGAGCTCCTACGAGCAGTACTTC | CASSYPRRMSSYEQYF
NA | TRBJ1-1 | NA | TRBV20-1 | TGCAGTGCTCCCGTCGGCGGTATGAACACTGAAGCTTTCTTT | CSAPVGGMNTEAFF
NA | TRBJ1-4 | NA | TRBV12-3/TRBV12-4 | TGTGCCAGCAGTCCACTCGGCCGCGGTGAAAAACTGTTTTTT | CASSPLGRGEKLFF
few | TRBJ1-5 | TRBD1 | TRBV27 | TGTGCCAGCAGTTCCGCGACAGGGCGGAATCAGCCCCAGCATTTT | CASSSATGRNQPQHF
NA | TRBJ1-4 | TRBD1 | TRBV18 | TGTGCCAGCTCACCGACAGGGGTTAATGAAAAACTGTTTTTT | CASSPTGVNEKLFF